One and the same sample provided the 9 T cell receptor beta chains below, sequenced in a study of monozygotic twins with inflammatory bowel disease. No DNA is given; TCRdb re-called the 5' RACE reads and lists each CDR3 protein once. This table lists about 300,000 distinct CDR3 sequences. The sample consisted of blood. All receptors come from a human donor with ulcerative colitis or Crohn's disease, or a healthy co-twin of an affected twin (not recorded which).

The chain couples TRBV20-1 to TRBJ2-7; TCRdb picks TRBD2, but there is no DNA to check that call. This CDR3 has 19 residues. The germline V gene encodes CDR1 DFQATT and CDR2 SNEGSKA (reference sequence). CDR3 in amino acids: CSARHTERTSGGFSYEQYF.

J is TRBJ2-1 and V is TRBV6-1; TCRdb's D call, TRBD1, is unchecked because there is no DNA. The germline V gene encodes CDR1 MNHNS and CDR2 SASEGT. The CDR3 has 15 residues. CDR3 protein: CASSLTGQGYNEQFF.

V is TRBV5-1 and J is TRBJ1-4. Germline lookup yields CDR1 SGHRS and CDR2 YFSETQ. The CDR3 spans 13 residues. The CDR3 reads CASSINGWEKLFF.

The chain is built from TRBV5-1 and TRBJ2-7; TCRdb selects TRBD1, and the lack of DNA leaves this call unchecked. The CDR3 loop spans 14 amino acids. Looked up from germline, CDR1 is SGHRS and CDR2 is YFSETQ. The CDR3 loop is CASSKGQGGNEQYF. The complete variable domain, with remaining parts taken from reference TRBV5-1 and TRBJ2-7, reads KAGVTQTPRYLIKTRGQQVTLSCSPISGHRSVSWYQQTPGQGLQFLFEYFSETQRNKGNFPGRFSGRQFSNSRSEMNVSTLELGDSALYLCASSKGQGGNEQYFGPGTRLTVT.

The chain is built from TRBV30 and TRBJ1-4; TCRdb's assignment of TRBD1 cannot be checked, as there is no DNA. The CDR3 covers 14 residues. The germline V gene has CDR1 GTSNPN and CDR2 SVGIG (reference sequence). The CDR3 is CAWSKGPGGEKLFF.

The chain couples TRBV12-3 or TRBV12-4 to TRBJ2-1. The CDR3 is 14 residues long. CDR3 sequence reads: CASKPDSSYNEQFF.

This chain connects TRBV24-1 to TRBJ2-1; TCRdb's D call of TRBD1 is untestable without DNA. This CDR3 is 16 amino acids long. CDR1 KGHDR and CDR2 SFDVKD come from the germline V gene. The CDR3 spells CATSDPGQGVYNEQFF.

V gene TRBV6-1 combines with J gene TRBJ2-4; TCRdb outputs TRBD1, but without DNA this stays unchecked. This CDR3 has 14 amino acids. CDR1 and CDR2 (germline): MNHNS, SASEGT. CDR3 amino acids: CASVAQGAKNIQYF.

The CDR3 sequence is CAIPTGGVPGELFF. This chain connects TRBV10-3 to TRBJ2-2; TCRdb gives TRBD1 as the D gene, but with no DNA this cannot be confirmed. The length of the CDR3 is 14 residues. Germline CDR1 ENHRY, CDR2 SYGVKD.